This T cell receptor (beta chain) was retrieved from a study of blood T cell repertoires in COVID-19. TCRdb's copy holds only in-frame clones and misses some; the assay was immunoSEQ multiplex PCR. In the table there are a few hundred thousand clones, 85% of which are singletons. The CDR3 extends over 15 amino acids. Germline assignment: CDR1 MNHEY and CDR2 SVGAGI. Trimming took 8 bases from V and 4 from J, leaving 19 bases between them. The sequencing sample was made of peripheral blood. The TCR was taken from a woman under 30 with acute or convalescent COVID-19. The chain combines TRBV6-5 with TRBJ2-3, with D tentatively TRBD2 (6 bases). The CDR3 region has the DNA TGTGCCAGCTTTACTTTGAGCAGGGAGGCAGATACGCAGTATTTT. Encoded protein: CASFTLSREADTQYF.